Below are 15 T cell receptor beta chains sequenced from a single sample in a study of Tregs in tolerant kidney transplant recipients. The assay was immunoSEQ multiplex PCR, and TCRdb's table has in-frame clones only and misses some. The sample includes more than 10,000 clones. Related graft donors supplied nonmyeloablative bone marrow transplants, and mixed chimerism was transient. Sequenced here: CD8+ T cells from blood (PBMCs), sampled 24 months after the transplant. These receptors came from a human patient who received a combined kidney and bone marrow transplant. Some of the T cells may derive from the graft donor.

As concerns this clone: From the germline J gene comes the end of the CDR3, since the read stops 3 residues before it. The chain links TRBV7-2 to TRBJ1-1; D is possibly TRBD1 (6 bases). Germline CDR1 and CDR2: SGHTA and FQGNSA. The CDR3 extends over 12 amino acids. CDR3 residues: CASSPTGFGAFF. The sequenced part of the CDR3 DNA is TGTGCCAGCAGCCCTACAGGGTTTGGA. The full variable domain, in which reference TRBV7-2 and TRBJ1-1 provide the parts outside the CDR3, is GAGVSQSPSNKVTEKGKDVELRCDPISGHTALYWYRQSLGQGLEFLIYFQGNSAPDKSGLPSDRFSAERTGGSVSTLTIQRTQQEDSAVYLCASSPTGFGAFFGQGTRLTVV.

With regard to this clone: The read ends 3 residues early relative to the CDR3; the germline J gene fills the gap. The V and J genes are TRBV19 and TRBJ2-7; TRBD1 aligns across 10 bases. This CDR3 is built from 13 residues. Germline trimming cut 6 bases from V and 3 bases from J; bases unmatched to any gene: 2. The germline gives CDR1 LNHDA, CDR2 SQIVND (reference sequence). The sequenced CDR3 bases are TGTGCCAGTAGCAGGACAGGGGGCTACGAG. Its protein product is CASSRTGGYE. The full CDR3 protein reads CASSRTGGYEQYF.

As regards this clone: The read stops 3 residues short of the end of the CDR3; the missing end is completed from the germline J gene. This rearrangement joins TRBV6-2 or TRBV6-3 to TRBJ1-5; 8 nucleotides align to TRBD1. V dropped 5 bases and J dropped 2; count of bases not matched to a gene: 5. From germline, CDR1 is MNHEY and CDR2 SVGEGT. This CDR3 comprises 15 residues. Partial CDR3 DNA: TGTGCCAGCAGTCCAGGGGGCCTGGGCAATCAGCCC. Translated: CASSPGGLGNQP. Given in full, the CDR3 is CASSPGGLGNQPQHF.

As for this clone: Coverage ceases 3 residues before the CDR3 finishes, and the germline J gene fills in the end. This chain links TRBV7-3 with TRBJ2-3; 8 bases agree with TRBD1. CDR3 length: 18 amino acids. V gave up 0 bases and J gave up 2 bases; unmatched junction bases: 10. Germline V gives CDR1 SGHTA, CDR2 FQGTGA. CDR3 amino acids: CASSLTRQGAVFTDTQYF. CDR3 bases read: TGTGCCAGCAGCTTAACTCGGCAGGGGGCCGTATTCACAGATACG.

The covered CDR3 bases are TGCAGCGTTCCTACTAGCGGGAGGGTGTACAATGAG. Translated: CSVPTSGRVYNE. The whole CDR3 reads CSVPTSGRVYNEQFF. This chain joins TRBV29-1 and TRBJ2-1; 13 bases fit TRBD2. The read is 3 residues too short to cover the CDR3 end, so that end is filled in from the germline J gene. The germline gives CDR1 SQVTM, CDR2 ANQGSEA. V shed 5 bases, J shed 4 bases, and the junction held 5 bases outside the gene matches. The CDR3 covers 15 residues.

About this clone: The CDR3 end falls 3 residues outside the read, so it is completed with the germline J gene. V and J are TRBV7-8 and TRBJ2-7; 9 nucleotides line up with TRBD2. Germline V gene data show CDR1 as SGHVS and CDR2 as FQNEAQ. Unmatched junction bases numbered 15, after V lost 4 bases and J lost 5 bases. The CDR3 has 17 residues. Incomplete CDR3 DNA: TGTGCCAGCAGCTCGGGACAACCGGGACTAGCACGCCACGAG. Its protein is CASSSGQPGLARHE. The CDR3 in full is CASSSGQPGLARHEQYF.

To note about this clone: The sequence runs out 3 residues before the end of the CDR3; the remainder is reconstructed from the germline J gene. The chain uses TRBV10-2 and TRBJ1-1; TRBD1 is a possible D gene (6 bases). The germline gives CDR1 WSHSY, CDR2 SAAADI. The CDR3 runs to 16 residues. The CDR3 DNA, read in part, is TGCGCCAGCAGGGCCACCTTTTGGGGGGGCAAAGTAACA. Encoded protein: CASRATFWGGKVT. In full, the CDR3 reads CASRATFWGGKVTAFF.

Comment on this clone: Read sequence stops 3 residues before the CDR3 end, and the germline J gene provides the missing end. The V and J genes are TRBV6-2 or TRBV6-3 and TRBJ2-1; D is perhaps TRBD2 (5 bases). V was pared by 6 bases and J by 0 bases, with 15 bases between. Germline V CDR1 and CDR2: MNHEY, SVGEGT. The CDR3 sequence is 16 residues long. CDR3 residues: CASSSLSASSYNEQFF. Partial CDR3 DNA: TGTGCCAGCAGCTCCCTTAGCGCGAGCTCCTACAATGAG.

In regard to this clone: The read ends 3 residues early relative to the CDR3; the germline J gene fills the gap. This chain joins TRBV20-1 and TRBJ2-5; 12 bases match TRBD2. The CDR3 runs to 18 residues. Germline CDR1 reads DFQATT; CDR2 reads SNEGSKA (reference sequence). The ends lost 7 bases at V and 4 bases at J; junction bases unmatched: 19. CDR3 sequence: CSGALLTSGRTRAETQYF. The part of the CDR3 DNA that was read is TGCAGTGGGGCCCTGTTGACTAGCGGGAGAACAAGGGCAGAGACC.

Comments on this clone: Coverage ceases 3 residues before the CDR3 finishes, and the germline J gene fills in the end. The gene calls are TRBV7-9 and TRBJ2-1, with 13 nucleotides matching TRBD2. Germline lookup yields CDR1 SEHNR and CDR2 FQNEAQ (reference sequence). Losses at the gene ends were 4 bases for V and 4 bases for J; bases not matched to a gene: 1. The CDR3 runs to 15 residues. The CDR3 DNA, read in part, is TGTGCCAGCAGCTCGGGACTAGCGGGATACAATGAG. It yields the protein CASSSGLAGYNE. The CDR3 in its entirety is CASSSGLAGYNEQFF. Filled out from reference TRBV7-9 and TRBJ2-1, the complete variable domain reads DTGVSQNPRHKITKRGQNVTFRCDPISEHNRLYWYRQTLGQGPEFLTYFQNEAQLEKSRLLSDRFSAERPKGSFSTLEIQRTEQGDSAMYLCASSSGLAGYNEQFFGPGTRLTVL.

Turning to this clone: The read is 3 residues too short to cover the CDR3 end, so that end is filled in from the germline J gene. V is TRBV20-1 and J is TRBJ2-1, with a weak D call TRBD1 (6 bases). CDR3 length: 17 amino acids. Germline CDR1 reads DFQATT; CDR2 reads SNEGSKA (reference sequence). With 0 bases removed from V and 8 bases from J, the gap between germline ends came to 23 bases. The CDR3 loop reads CSARDLSRLGGWYEQFF. CDR3 bases read: TGCAGTGCTAGAGATCTGTCCCGTTTAGGGGGATGGTATGAG.

Turning to this clone: The sequenced fragment ends 3 residues before the CDR3 boundary, so the rest is inferred from the germline J gene. V is TRBV5-1 and J is TRBJ1-1, with 7 bases that match TRBD1. V dropped 3 bases and J dropped 4; count of bases not matched to a gene: 9. Germline V CDR1 and CDR2: SGHRS, YFSETQ. This CDR3 comprises 15 residues. CDR3 residues: CASSYRRQGPTEAFF. The sequenced part of the CDR3 DNA is TGCGCCAGCAGCTACCGCCGACAGGGTCCCACTGAA.

On this clone: The read terminates 3 residues ahead of where the CDR3 ends, so the germline J gene completes it. The rearrangement uses TRBV30 and TRBJ2-5; TRBD1 aligns across 7 bases. There are 16 residues in the CDR3. Germline V gene lookup returns CDR1 GTSNPN and CDR2 SVGIG (reference sequence). The V gene end was trimmed by 0 bases and the J gene end by 7 bases; junction bases not matched to a gene: 14. CDR3 protein: CAWSVGTAPGSATQYF. The covered CDR3 bases are TGTGCCTGGAGTGTTGGGACAGCCCCCGGATCGGCGACC.

With respect to this clone: The read gets to within 3 residues of the CDR3 end, and the germline J gene fills in the rest. V gene TRBV7-8 combines with J gene TRBJ1-2, with 8 bases fitting TRBD1. The CDR3 totals 15 residues. J gave up 2 bases and V 4 bases, and 6 bases lay outside the gene matches. From germline, CDR1 is SGHVS and CDR2 FQNEAQ. This CDR3 is CASSSGQGDNYGYTF. The CDR3 bases that were read are TGTGCCAGCAGCTCTGGACAGGGCGACAACTATGGC.

Notes on this clone: The CDR3 end is not reached by the read, which stops 3 residues before it; the germline J gene fills it in. The chain joins TRBV2 to TRBJ2-2; unclear D gene. V was shortened by 5 bases and J by 5 bases, with 12 bases between the two germline ends. The length of the CDR3 is 14 residues. Germline values: CDR1 SNHLY, CDR2 FYNNEI. This CDR3 reads CASSLRHLTGELFF. The DNA read from the CDR3 is TGTGCCAGCAGTCTACGACACCTAACCGGGGAG.